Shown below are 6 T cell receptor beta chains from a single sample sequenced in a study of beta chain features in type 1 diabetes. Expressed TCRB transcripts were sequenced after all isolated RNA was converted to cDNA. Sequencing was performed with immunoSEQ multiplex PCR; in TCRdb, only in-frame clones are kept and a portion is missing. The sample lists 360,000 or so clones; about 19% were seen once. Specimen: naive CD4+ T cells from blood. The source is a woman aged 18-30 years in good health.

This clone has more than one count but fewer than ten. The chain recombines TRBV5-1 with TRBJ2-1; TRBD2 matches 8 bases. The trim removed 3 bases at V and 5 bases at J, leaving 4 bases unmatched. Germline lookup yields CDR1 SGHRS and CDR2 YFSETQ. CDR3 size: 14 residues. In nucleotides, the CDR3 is TGCGCCAGCAGCTACAGGACTAGCAACAATGAGCAGTTCTTC. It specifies CASSYRTSNNEQFF.

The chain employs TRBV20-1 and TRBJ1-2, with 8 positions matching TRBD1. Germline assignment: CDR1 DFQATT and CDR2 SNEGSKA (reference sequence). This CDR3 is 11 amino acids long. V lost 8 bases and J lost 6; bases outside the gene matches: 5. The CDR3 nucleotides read TGCAGTACGGACAGGGACGATGGCTACACCTTC. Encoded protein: CSTDRDDGYTF.

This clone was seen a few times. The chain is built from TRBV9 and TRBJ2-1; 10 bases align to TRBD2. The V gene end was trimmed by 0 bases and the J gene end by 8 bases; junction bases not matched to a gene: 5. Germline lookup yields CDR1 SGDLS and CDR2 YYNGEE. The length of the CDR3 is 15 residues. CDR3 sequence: CASSVGSGGAYEQFF. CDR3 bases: TGTGCCAGCAGCGTAGGGAGCGGGGGGGCCTATGAGCAGTTCTTC. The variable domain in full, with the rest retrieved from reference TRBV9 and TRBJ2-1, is DSGVTQTPKHLITATGQRVTLRCSPRSGDLSVYWYQQSLDQGLQFLIQYYNGEERAKGNILERFSAQQFPDLHSELNLSSLELGDSALYFCASSVGSGGAYEQFFGPGTRLTVL.

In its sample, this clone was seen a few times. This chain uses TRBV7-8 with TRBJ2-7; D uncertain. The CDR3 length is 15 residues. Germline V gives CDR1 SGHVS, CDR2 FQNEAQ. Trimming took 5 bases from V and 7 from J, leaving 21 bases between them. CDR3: CASSPLLGPQFEQYF. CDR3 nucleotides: TGTGCCAGCAGCCCACTCCTGGGCCCCCAATTTGAGCAGTACTTC.

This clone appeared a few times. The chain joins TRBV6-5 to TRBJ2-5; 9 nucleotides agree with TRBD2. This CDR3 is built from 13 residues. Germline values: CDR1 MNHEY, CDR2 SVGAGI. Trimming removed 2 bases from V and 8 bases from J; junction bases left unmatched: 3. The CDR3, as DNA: TGTGCCAGCAGTTACGGGCTAGCGGGAACCCAGTACTTC. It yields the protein CASSYGLAGTQYF.

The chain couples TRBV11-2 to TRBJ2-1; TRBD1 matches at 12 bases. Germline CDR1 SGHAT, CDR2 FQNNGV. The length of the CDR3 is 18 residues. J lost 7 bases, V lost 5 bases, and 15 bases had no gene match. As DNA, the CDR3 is TGTGCCAGCAGCCCCTCCCGGGACAGGGGGCCTGGAGGGAATGAGCAGTTCTTC. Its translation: CASSPSRDRGPGGNEQFF.